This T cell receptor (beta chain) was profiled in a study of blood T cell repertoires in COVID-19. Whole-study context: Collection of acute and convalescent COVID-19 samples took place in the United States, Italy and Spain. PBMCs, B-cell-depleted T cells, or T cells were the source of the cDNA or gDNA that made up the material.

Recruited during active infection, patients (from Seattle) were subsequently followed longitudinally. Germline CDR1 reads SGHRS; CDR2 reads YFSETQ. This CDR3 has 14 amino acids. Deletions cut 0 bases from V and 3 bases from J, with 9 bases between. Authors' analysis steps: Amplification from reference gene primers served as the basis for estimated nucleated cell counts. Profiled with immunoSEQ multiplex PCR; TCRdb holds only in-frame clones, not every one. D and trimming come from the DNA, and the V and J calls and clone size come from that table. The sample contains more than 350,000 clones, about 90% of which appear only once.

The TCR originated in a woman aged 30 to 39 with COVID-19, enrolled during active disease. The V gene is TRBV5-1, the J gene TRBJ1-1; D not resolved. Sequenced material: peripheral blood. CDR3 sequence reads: CASSLGQADTEAFF. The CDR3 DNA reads TGCGCCAGCAGCTTGGGGCAGGCAGACACTGAAGCTTTCTTT.